This TCR beta chain emerged from a study of CXCR3-negative and CXCR3-positive naive CD8 T cells. The method, 5' RACE with UMI labels, was used to prepare the TRB cDNA libraries. TCRdb re-analyzed the 5' RACE reads; it lists each CDR3 protein once, without DNA. The sample totals under 70,000 distinct CDR3 sequences; its top ten clones hold roughly 19%. The CDR3 is 15 residues long. CDR1 is SGHDN, CDR2 FVKESK, per germline. J is TRBJ2-1 and V is TRBV14; with no DNA, the TCRdb D assignment of TRBD2 cannot be verified. The TCR comes from a human donor in good health. Some clones in this sample may be carry-over from other donors' samples. Sequencing used memory CD8+ T cells from blood. The CDR3 loop reads CASSQDSSGRGEQFF.